The clone carrying this T cell receptor (beta chain) showed up many times. Its target is not known. This sample was taken from a study of identical twins. Broader study findings: A cross-sectional statistical analysis, not follow-up of the same donors, supported the conclusions.

TCRdb analysed the 5' RACE reads with MiXCR anew, one entry per CDR3 protein. The sample lists 690,000 or so distinct CDR3 sequences; about 9.4% were seen once. This CDR3 is 12 amino acids long. Germline trimming cut 3 bases from V and 3 bases from J; bases unmatched to any gene: 0. Germline V gene data show CDR1 as SQVTM and CDR2 as ANQGSEA. In addition, the sample was reused for a study of yellow fever vaccine responses in identical twins.

Sequenced: PBMCs. The TCR comes from a woman aged 18 to 35 in good health. The V and J genes are TRBV29-1 and TRBJ2-7; 9 bases line up with TRBD1. The CDR3 bases are TGCAGCGTTGAGGACAGGGGCTACGAGCAGTACTTC. This sequence encodes CSVEDRGYEQYF.